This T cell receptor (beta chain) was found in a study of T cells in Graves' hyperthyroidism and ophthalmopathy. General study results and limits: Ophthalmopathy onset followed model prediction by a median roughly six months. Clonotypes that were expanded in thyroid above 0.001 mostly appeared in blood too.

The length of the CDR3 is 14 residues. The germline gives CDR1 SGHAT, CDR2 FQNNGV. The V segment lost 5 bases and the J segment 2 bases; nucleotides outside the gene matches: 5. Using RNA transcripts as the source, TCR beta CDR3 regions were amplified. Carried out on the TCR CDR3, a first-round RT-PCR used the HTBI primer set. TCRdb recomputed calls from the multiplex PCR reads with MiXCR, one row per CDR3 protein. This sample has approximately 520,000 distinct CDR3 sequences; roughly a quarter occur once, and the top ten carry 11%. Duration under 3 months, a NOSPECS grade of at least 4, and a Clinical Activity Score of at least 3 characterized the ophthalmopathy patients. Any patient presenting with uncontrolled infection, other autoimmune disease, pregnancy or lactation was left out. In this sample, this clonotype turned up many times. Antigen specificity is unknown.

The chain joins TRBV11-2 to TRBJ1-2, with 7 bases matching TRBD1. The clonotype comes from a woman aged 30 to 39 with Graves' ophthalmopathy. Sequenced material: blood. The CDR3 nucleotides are TGTGCCAGCAGCCAAGACAGGGTAAACTATGGCTACACCTTC. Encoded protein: CASSQDRVNYGYTF.